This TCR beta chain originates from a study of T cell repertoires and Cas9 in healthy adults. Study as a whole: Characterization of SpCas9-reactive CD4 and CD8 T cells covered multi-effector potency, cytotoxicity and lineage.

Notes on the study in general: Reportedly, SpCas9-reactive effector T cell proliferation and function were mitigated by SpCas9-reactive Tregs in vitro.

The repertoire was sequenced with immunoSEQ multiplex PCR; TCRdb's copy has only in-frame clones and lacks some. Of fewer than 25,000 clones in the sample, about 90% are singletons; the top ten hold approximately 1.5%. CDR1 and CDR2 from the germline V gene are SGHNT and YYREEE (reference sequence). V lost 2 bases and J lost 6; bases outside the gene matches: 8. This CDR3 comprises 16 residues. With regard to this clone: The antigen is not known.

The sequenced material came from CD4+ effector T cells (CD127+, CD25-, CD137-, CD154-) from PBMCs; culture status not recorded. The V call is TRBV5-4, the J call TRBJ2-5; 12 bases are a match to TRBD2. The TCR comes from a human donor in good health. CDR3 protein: CASSLSSGGALKTQYF. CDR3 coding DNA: TGTGCCAGCAGCTTATCTAGCGGGGGGGCCTTGAAGACCCAGTACTTC.